Below are 26 T cell receptor beta chains sequenced from a single sample in a study of PD-1 blockade in mismatch repair-deficient tumors (TCRdb year 2017). The protocol used for the library was the immunoSEQ multiplex PCR assay. This is the immuneACCESS table as TCRdb keeps it, with only in-frame sequences that have V and J called. A part of the clones is gone; compared with another copy, unresolved V genes explain less than half, and the rest is unexplained. The table for this sample lists 100,000 to 150,000 clones; roughly 86% of them were counted only once. The ten top clones hold 10% to 15% of the sample. Sequencing used peripheral blood, obtained just over 70 weeks after starting pembrolizumab. The receptors here all came from an adult with mismatch repair-deficient cancer.

The V gene is TRBV13, the J gene TRBJ2-1; D uncertain. V lost 5 bases and J 6 bases, leaving 11 bases between the germline ends. Germline CDR1 and CDR2: PRHDT and FYEKMQ (reference sequence). The CDR3 loop spans 13 amino acids. Written as DNA, the CDR3 is TGTGCCAGCAGCCGAATGACACCCAATGAGCAGTTCTTC. Protein: CASSRMTPNEQFF. The full variable domain, rest sourced from reference TRBV13 and TRBJ2-1, is AAGVIQSPRHLIKEKRETATLKCYPIPRHDTVYWYQQGPGQDPQFLISFYEKMQSDKGSIPDRFSAQQFSDYHSELNMSSLELGDSALYFCASSRMTPNEQFFGPGTRLTVL.

The chain joins TRBV13 to TRBJ2-5; tentative D call: TRBD2 (6 bases). Germline V gene data show CDR1 as PRHDT and CDR2 as FYEKMQ (reference sequence). Trimming shortened V by 4 bases and J by 1 base, and 16 bases separated the two germline ends. CDR3 length: 16 residues. For the CDR3, the DNA is TGTGCCAGCAGCTCCCCTGGTGGGAGGCGCCAAGAGACCCAGTACTTC. It codes for CASSSPGGRRQETQYF.

CDR3 DNA sequence: TGTGCCAGCAGCTTGTCAAGCAAGGAGCAGTACTTC. Protein product: CASSLSSKEQYF. This chain joins TRBV5-6 and TRBJ2-7; D is ambiguous. The CDR3 sequence is 12 residues long. V lost 1 base and J lost 7, with 9 bases in between. Germline V CDR1 and CDR2: SGHDT, YYEEEE.

A single count supports this clone. The same CDR3 is also encoded by other DNA sequences in this sample. The chain has TRBV19 and TRBJ2-7; 10 nucleotides agree with TRBD1. In germline, CDR1 is LNHDA, CDR2 SQIVND (reference sequence). The CDR3 is 14 residues long. Germline trimming cut 6 bases from V and 2 bases from J; bases unmatched to any gene: 4. The DNA for the CDR3 is TGTGCCAGTAGCCCCGGGACAGGGGCCTACGAGCAGTACTTC. Its translation: CASSPGTGAYEQYF.

CDR3 nucleotide sequence: TGCGCCAGCAGTCCCGGGACAGGGATCGAGCAGTACTTC. Encoded protein: CASSPGTGIEQYF. The rearrangement links TRBV10-1 to TRBJ2-7; 9 bases are shared with TRBD1. This CDR3 spans 13 amino acids. The germline V gene has CDR1 WNHNN and CDR2 SYGVQD (reference sequence). Trimming cost V 5 bases and J 6 bases; bases outside gene matches: 5.

The rearrangement joins TRBV19 to TRBJ2-2; the D gene is possibly TRBD2 (6 bases). V lost 11 bases, J lost 3 bases, and 10 bases lay in between. Germline V gene lookup returns CDR1 LNHDA and CDR2 SQIVND (reference sequence). The CDR3 consists of 12 residues. CDR3 residues: CAVQRDTGELFF. The CDR3 region has the DNA TGTGCCGTCCAGCGGGACACCGGGGAGCTGTTTTTT.

The chain links TRBV28 to TRBJ2-3; D is unresolved. Germline V CDR1 and CDR2: MDHEN, SYDVKM. The V and J ends lost 5 bases and 4 bases respectively, with 13 bases between them. The CDR3 totals 14 residues. The CDR3 DNA sequence: TGTGCCAGCAGTCCCCTTGGGGATGCAGATACGCAGTATTTT. Encoded protein: CASSPLGDADTQYF.

The rearrangement uses TRBV19 and TRBJ2-7; possibly TRBD2 for D (6 bases). Germline-derived CDR1 and CDR2 are LNHDA and SQIVND (reference sequence). With 7 bases removed from V and 3 bases from J, the gap between germline ends came to 16 bases. This CDR3 is built from 14 residues. CDR3 residues: CASTEGPYGYEQYF. CDR3 nucleotides: TGTGCCAGTACGGAGGGTCCCTACGGCTACGAGCAGTACTTC.

This chain joins TRBV21-1 and TRBJ2-7; the table's D call TRBD2 went unverified against the DNA. TRBV21-1 has pseudogene status. The CDR3 has 10 residues. CDR3 sequence (DNA): TGTGCCAGCAGCCAGACTGAGCAGTACTTC. It is translated as CASSQTEQYF.

The chain uses TRBV28 and TRBJ2-7; D possibly corresponds to TRBD2 (6 bases). CDR3 size: 15 residues. Germline V gives CDR1 MDHEN, CDR2 SYDVKM. Trimming cost V 9 bases and J 2 bases, with 20 bases left between them. The CDR3 nucleotides are TGTGCCAGGATTTTTACCGCGGGGTCCCCCTACGAGCAGTACTTC. Protein: CARIFTAGSPYEQYF.

The chain joins TRBV7-9 to TRBJ2-1; D is ambiguous. The V gene lost 2 bases and the J gene lost 7 bases, with 9 bases spanning the gap. The CDR3 contains 13 residues. Germline V gene lookup returns CDR1 SEHNR and CDR2 FQNEAQ (reference sequence). The CDR3 bases are TGTGCCAGCAGCTTATCCTCCGGGAATGAGCAGTTCTTC. Translation gives CASSLSSGNEQFF. The whole variable domain, filled in from reference TRBV7-9 and TRBJ2-1, reads DTGVSQNPRHKITKRGQNVTFRCDPISEHNRLYWYRQTLGQGPEFLTYFQNEAQLEKSRLLSDRFSAERPKGSFSTLEIQRTEQGDSAMYLCASSLSSGNEQFFGPGTRLTVL.

The rearrangement uses TRBV6-1 and TRBJ1-5; D is undetermined. Germline loops: CDR1 MNHNS, CDR2 SASEGT. The germline V and J ends were trimmed by 1 base and 0 bases, with 13 bases remaining between them. The CDR3 spans 17 residues. The CDR3 DNA follows: TGTGCCAGCAGTGAAGTACATATTCCCTATAGCAATCAGCCCCAGCATTTT. It encodes CASSEVHIPYSNQPQHF.

The chain couples TRBV6-6 to TRBJ2-2; a possible D gene is TRBD1 (5 bases). Germline loops: CDR1 MNHNY, CDR2 SVGAGI (reference sequence). CDR3 length equals 12 residues. Trimming pared 8 bases from V and 15 bases from J, leaving 19 bases between. The CDR3 region is CASGQGPFLLFF. The CDR3 DNA follows: TGTGCCAGCGGCCAGGGCCCTTTTCTGTTGTTTTTT.

This chain uses TRBV6-5 with TRBJ2-7; D remains unclear. Germline V gene sequence: CDR1 MNHEY, CDR2 SVGAGI. The CDR3 length is 14 residues. V lost 0 bases and J 0 bases, leaving 6 bases between the germline ends. The CDR3 reads CASSYSGSSYEQYF. The CDR3, as DNA: TGTGCCAGCAGTTACTCGGGCAGCTCCTACGAGCAGTACTTC.

This sequence joins TRBV7-2 and TRBJ2-1; D not certain. The germline V gene encodes CDR1 SGHTA and CDR2 FQGNSA. This CDR3 comprises 16 residues. V was cut by 3 bases and J by 10 bases, with 22 bases left in between. The CDR3, as DNA: TGTGCCAGCAGCTTGTCTGCAGCCCCTCCTCACTACGAGCAGTTCTTC. The encoded protein is CASSLSAAPPHYEQFF.

This clone was seen only a few times. The rearrangement links TRBV29-1 to TRBJ1-1; D is uncertain. V was shortened by 4 bases and J by 5 bases, with 8 bases between the two germline ends. CDR1 is SQVTM, CDR2 ANQGSEA, per germline. The CDR3 consists of 11 residues. CDR3 amino acids: CSVVHGTEAFF. The CDR3 DNA reads as TGCAGCGTTGTTCATGGGACTGAAGCTTTCTTT.

The chain joins TRBV13 to TRBJ1-5; D not certain. V was clipped by 2 bases and J by 0 bases, with 11 bases between them. Per the germline V gene, CDR1 is PRHDT and CDR2 is FYEKMQ (reference sequence). The CDR3 spans 16 residues. CDR3 in amino acids: CASSLRSSNSNQPQHF. For the CDR3, the DNA is TGTGCCAGCAGCTTACGGTCCTCCAATAGCAATCAGCCCCAGCATTTT.

As DNA, the CDR3 is TGTGCCAGCAGCATACAGGGAAACACCGGGGAGCTGTTTTTT. Translation gives CASSIQGNTGELFF. The V gene is TRBV5-6, the J gene TRBJ2-2, with D possibly matching TRBD1 (6 bases). The germline CDR1 and CDR2 sequences are SGHDT and YYEEEE. V dropped 4 bases and J dropped 2 bases, with 9 bases sitting between them. The CDR3 is 14 residues long.

The CDR3 sequence is CASSSRGLANEQYF. In DNA, the CDR3 is TGTGCCAGCAGTTCGAGGGGACTAGCTAACGAGCAGTACTTC. The chain recombines TRBV6-5 with TRBJ2-7; 9 bases align to TRBD2. Germline V gene lookup returns CDR1 MNHEY and CDR2 SVGAGI. This CDR3 spans 14 amino acids. Trimming took 4 bases from V and 5 from J; bases not matched to a gene: 6.

In regard to this clone: Mismatch with germline at one junction end may stem from a read error. The DNA for the CDR3 is TGTGCCAGCAGCATTGGCGGGGCTGACCTCTTC. Translated, it gives CASSIGGADLF. V usage is TRBV5-6 and J usage is TRBJ1-2, with a tentative D call TRBD1 (5 bases). The germline V gene has CDR1 SGHDT and CDR2 YYEEEE. The CDR3 consists of 11 residues.

This clone was observed a single time. The chain is built from TRBV4-1 and TRBJ2-6, with D possibly matching TRBD2 (6 bases). Germline V gives CDR1 MGHRA, CDR2 YSYEKL. The CDR3 contains 17 residues. Trimming removed 1 base at V and 4 bases at J, with 14 bases between. Written as DNA, the CDR3 is TGCGCCAGCAGCCAAGTCGGGGGAGTGGAAGGGGCCAACGTCCTGACTTTC. It specifies CASSQVGGVEGANVLTF.

The V call is TRBV14, the J call TRBJ2-1; perhaps D is TRBD1 or TRBD2 (5 bases each). Germline CDR1 reads SGHDN; CDR2 reads FVKESK. The germline V and J ends were trimmed by 3 bases and 6 bases, with 18 bases remaining between them. The CDR3 length is 16 residues. The CDR3 here is CASSQGLYGGPNEQFF. The CDR3 DNA follows: TGTGCCAGCAGCCAGGGGCTCTATGGGGGACCCAATGAGCAGTTCTTC.

This clone was seen once. The chain is built from TRBV7-9 and TRBJ2-3; the D is unclear. The CDR3 runs 14 residues. V shed 1 base and J shed 5 bases, with 10 bases lying between them. From germline, CDR1 is SEHNR and CDR2 FQNEAQ (reference sequence). The chain's CDR3 is CASSLGQVGDTQYF. In DNA form, the CDR3 reads TGTGCCAGCAGCTTAGGTCAGGTCGGAGATACGCAGTATTTT.

The J gene is TRBJ1-2, the V gene TRBV2; 8 bases fit TRBD1. CDR3 length: 14 amino acids. V dropped 8 bases and J dropped 5; count of bases not matched to a gene: 10. Germline V gene lookup returns CDR1 SNHLY and CDR2 FYNNEI. The CDR3 sequence: CASLTGGDRYGYTF. DNA for the CDR3: TGTGCCAGCTTAACAGGGGGAGATCGATATGGCTACACCTTC.

This chain links TRBV7-3 with TRBJ2-1; TRBD1 aligns across 8 bases. CDR1 and CDR2 from the germline V gene are SGHTA and FQGTGA. With 4 bases clipped from V and 0 bases from J, the junction kept 5 bases outside the gene matches. The CDR3 length is 16 residues. The CDR3 reads CASSYTGGSSYNEQFF. CDR3 in DNA: TGTGCCAGCAGCTACACAGGGGGAAGCTCCTACAATGAGCAGTTCTTC.

The rearrangement links TRBV30 to TRBJ2-1; D is unresolved. The CDR3 has 16 amino acids. The germline V and J ends were trimmed by 2 bases and 6 bases, with 20 bases remaining between them. The germline V gene has CDR1 GTSNPN and CDR2 SVGIG (reference sequence). In DNA, the CDR3 is TGTGCCTGGAGTCCGCCCCCAACAGCTGGGGTCAATGAGCAGTTCTTC. This codes for CAWSPPPTAGVNEQFF.